A selection of T cell receptor beta chains follows, all from one sample in a study of shared clonotypes between healthy human individuals. Method: immunoSEQ multiplex PCR; TCRdb's copy keeps in-frame clones and lacks some. The table lists 150,000 to 200,000 clones, 66% of them singletons. Sequenced: memory CD4+ T cells sorted from blood. The source of these receptors is a young man in good health. The CDR3 runs from the conserved cysteine through the conserved F or W. The D gene is left open where the match is weak. The listing skips clone size in some rows; elsewhere it reads once, few, many or a size class.

j_call | v_call | d_call | clone_size | cdr3_nt | cdr3_aa
TRBJ1-1 | TRBV11-2 | . | . | TGTGCCAGCAGCTTGTCGTCTTCGGTCGAAGCTTTCTTT | CASSLSSSVEAFF
TRBJ2-6 | TRBV5-1 | . | . | TGCGCCAGCAGTGCGGACTCGGGCGCTGGGGCCAACGTCCTGACTTTC | CASSADSGAGANVLTF
TRBJ2-1 | TRBV19 | TRBD1 | many | TGTGCCAGTAGTAAGGGACAGACCTACAATGAGCAGTTCTTC | CASSKGQTYNEQFF
TRBJ2-5 | TRBV28 | . | . | TGTGCCAGCAGTTTAGCCCGCCTGGGGGGAGAGACCCAGTACTTC | CASSLARLGGETQYF
TRBJ2-3 | TRBV6-1 | . | . | TGTGCCAGCAGTGAATGGGGGGCGCGGACAGATACGCAGTATTTT | CASSEWGARTDTQYF
TRBJ2-1 | TRBV5-1 | TRBD2 | many | TGCGCCAGCAGCGCGGGACTAGCGGGAGTGCCGAGGAGGGGGAATGAGCAGTTCTTC | CASSAGLAGVPRRGNEQFF
TRBJ2-1 | TRBV30 | TRBD1 | . | TGTGCCTGGACGGGGACAGGGCCCTACAATGAGCAGTTCTTC | CAWTGTGPYNEQFF
TRBJ2-1 | TRBV10-3 | . | . | TGTGCCATCAGTGACCCAAGACAGGCCAATGAGCAGTTCTTC | CAISDPRQANEQFF
TRBJ1-5 | TRBV4-3 | . | . | TGCGCCAGCAGCCAGGCGGTTTTTGGCAATCAGCCCCAGCATTTT | CASSQAVFGNQPQHF
TRBJ1-1 | TRBV5-8 | . | . | TGTGCCAGCAGCCCCAGGGTGACTGAAGCTTTCTTT | CASSPRVTEAFF